This T cell receptor (beta chain) originates from a study of beta chain features in type 1 diabetes. The study reverse transcribed the entire isolated RNA, so it sequenced expressed TCRB transcripts. Sequencing used immunoSEQ multiplex PCR; TCRdb keeps in-frame clones, though not all of them. Here the sample spans about 640,000 clones, under 15% being singletons. In regard to this clone: What it recognizes is unknown.

Study-level findings and limits: When VDJ junctions were examined, type 1 diabetes patients showed fewer insertions and more deletions. In every one of the four CD4+ subsets, TCRB CDR3s were moderately but significantly shorter in Type 1 diabetes patients.

Sequenced: naive CD4+ T cells from blood. The receptor was derived from a young man with type 1 diabetes.

For the CDR3, the DNA is TGTGCCAGCAGCTTGGAAGTAACCAAAAACATTCAGTACTTC. It yields the protein CASSLEVTKNIQYF. V is TRBV5-6 and J is TRBJ2-4; no clear D. Germline lookup yields CDR1 SGHDT and CDR2 YYEEEE. With 0 bases removed from V and 2 bases from J, the gap between germline ends came to 6 bases. CDR3 size: 14 residues.